The 6 T cell receptor beta chains presented below share a single source sample, sequenced in a study of long-term antiretroviral therapy in people with HIV (dated by TCRdb to between 2022 and 2023). The immunoSEQ hsTCRB v3.0 assay was used at survey level resolution to sequence the TRB variable region. TCRdb re-hosts the immuneACCESS table, in-frame sequences only. Its copies lack some clones; in the studies checked, an unresolved V gene accounts for under half of them, and the cause for the rest is not known. The sample contains roughly 32,000 clones, about 98% of them found a single time. Clones ranked in the top ten supply approximately 1.9% of the sample. This specimen was unsorted PBMCs, taken 7.6 years after starting antiretroviral therapy. These receptor sequences come from a man aged 30-40 years with HIV.

The rearrangement uses TRBV18 and TRBJ2-5; a weak D match, TRBD2 (6 bases). This CDR3 is 18 amino acids long. Between the trimmed V and J ends, which lost 0 bases and 0 bases, there was a span of 17 bases. CDR1 is KGHSH, CDR2 LQKENI, per germline. For the CDR3, the DNA is TGTGCCAGCTCACCACCTCCCGGGGGACTTCGGTACCAAGAGACCCAGTACTTC. It is translated as CASSPPPGGLRYQETQYF.

The chain joins TRBV7-2 to TRBJ1-4; D gene uncertain. Trimming removed 2 bases from V and 8 bases from J, with 6 bases in between. The germline CDR1 and CDR2 sequences are SGHTA and FQGNSA. This CDR3 spans 12 amino acids. This chain's CDR3 is CASSLRGEKLFF. The CDR3 bases are TGTGCCAGCAGCTTAAGAGGGGAAAAACTGTTTTTT.

As concerns this clone: A read error may produce the germline difference seen at one junction end. This chain uses TRBV5-5 with TRBJ2-3; possibly TRBD2 for D (5 bases). Germline loops: CDR1 SGHKS, CDR2 YYEKEE (reference sequence). This CDR3 is built from 16 residues. The CDR3 bases are TGCGCCAGCAGCCAGAACGGGGAGTATAGCACAGATACGCAGTATTTT. Its protein is CASSQNGEYSTDTQYF.

CDR3 sequence reads: CASGLVAGTGVTEAFF. CDR3 DNA sequence: TGTGCTAGTGGTTTGGTAGCCGGGACAGGGGTTACTGAAGCTTTCTTT. The chain recombines TRBV12-5 with TRBJ1-1; 10 bases line up with TRBD1. CDR1 is LGHNT and CDR2 is FRNRAP in the germline V gene. With 0 bases clipped from V and 5 bases from J, the junction kept 6 bases outside the gene matches. The CDR3 covers 16 residues.

The chain joins TRBV9 to TRBJ1-1; the D gene is possibly TRBD1 (6 bases). The CDR3 has 17 residues. Germline-derived CDR1 and CDR2 are SGDLS and YYNGEE. V was cut by 4 bases and J by 3 bases, with 22 bases left in between. CDR3 loop: CASSPAPQGWGDTEAFF. CDR3 nucleotides: TGTGCCAGCAGCCCCGCCCCCCAGGGGTGGGGGGACACTGAAGCTTTCTTT. Using reference TRBV9 and TRBJ1-1 for the parts outside the CDR3, the full variable domain is DSGVTQTPKHLITATGQRVTLRCSPRSGDLSVYWYQQSLDQGLQFLIQYYNGEERAKGNILERFSAQQFPDLHSELNLSSLELGDSALYFCASSPAPQGWGDTEAFFGQGTRLTVV.

The chain carries TRBV10-3 and TRBJ1-2, with TRBD1 matching 9 bases. CDR1 is ENHRY and CDR2 is SYGVKD in the germline V gene. The CDR3 runs to 13 residues. The V and J ends lost 6 bases and 8 bases, in that order; junction bases with no gene match: 7. In DNA form, the CDR3 reads TGTGCCATCAGCTCCGGGACAGGGTCCGGCTACACCTTC. This codes for CAISSGTGSGYTF.